This T cell receptor (beta chain) was obtained from a study of T-cell reconstitution after alpha-beta-depleted transplantation in children. The V end was cut by 0 bases, the J end by 11 bases, with 12 bases between. The length of the CDR3 is 13 residues. Per the germline V gene, CDR1 is KGHDR and CDR2 is SFDVKD. This clonotype was observed a few times. Unique molecular identifiers were incorporated into the prepared TCRbeta library. TCRdb reprocessed the PCR reads via MiXCR and lists one record per CDR3 protein. Seen here are about 540,000 distinct CDR3 sequences, about 17% observed once, and the top ten hold 3% to 4%.

This receptor was taken from a human donor who donated a stem cell graft to a child with acute lymphoblastic leukemia. This chain links TRBV24-1 with TRBJ1-1; possibly TRBD1 for D (5 bases). The starting material was PBMCs from the stem cell graft donor, obtained from the stem cell graft. For the CDR3, the DNA is TGTGCCACCAGTGATTTGCAGGGTGGCGGGGCTTTCTTT. This encodes CATSDLQGGGAFF.